Listed below are T cell receptor beta chains from one sample, sequenced in a study of OX40 agonist ivuxolimab in advanced cancers. Using immunoSEQ multiplex PCR, the repertoire was profiled, and TCRdb retains in-frame clones only, with some absent. The sample gives roughly 68,000 clones, 75% to 90% of which show up once; roughly 8.2% is in the top ten. Here the sequenced sample was CD4+ or CD8+ T cells sorted from blood, taken in a trial of the OX40 agonist ivuxolimab. The receptors stem from an adult with an advanced solid tumor such as melanoma, head and neck, liver or kidney cancer. Both conserved end residues are part of each CDR3. The order of the fields is clone size, D gene, V gene, J gene, CDR3 DNA, CDR3 protein. A D gene is named only where the DNA matches it firmly. Where a row states a size, it is once, few, many or the class of an expanded clone; other rows omit it.

-	-	TRBV5-5	TRBJ1-1	TGTGCCAGCAGCTTAGGAGCCACTGAAGCTTTCTTT	CASSLGATEAFF
-	-	TRBV18	TRBJ1-2	TGTGCCAGCTCACACAAGCGGGGGTATGGCTACACCTTC	CASSHKRGYGYTF
few	-	TRBV6-6	TRBJ2-7	TGTGCCAGCAGGGACACCTACGAGCAGTACTTC	CASRDTYEQYF
-	-	TRBV7-2	TRBJ2-7	TGTGCCAGCAGCTTCCGACAGATGAGCTCCTACGAGCAGTACTTC	CASSFRQMSSYEQYF
once	-	TRBV12-5	TRBJ2-7	TGTGCTAGTGGTTTACAGGGAGGGACCTACGAGCAGTACTTC	CASGLQGGTYEQYF
-	-	TRBV7-2	TRBJ1-2	TGTGCCAGCAGCTTAGCGCTCAACTATGGCTACACCTTC	CASSLALNYGYTF
-	TRBD2	TRBV5-1	TRBJ2-5	TGCGCCAGCAGCTTGGAGAGACTAGCGGGCGTCCCAGAGACCCAGTACTTC	CASSLERLAGVPETQYF
-	-	TRBV19	TRBJ1-2	TGTGCCAGTAGGTCACTTAACTATGGCTACACCTTC	CASRSLNYGYTF
-	-	TRBV19	TRBJ1-5	TGTGCCAGTAGTAGTTATGGCAATCAGCCCCAGCATTTT	CASSSYGNQPQHF
-	-	TRBV5-8	TRBJ2-5	TGTGCCAGCAGCTTGGCCATCGGGAGCCAAGAGACCCAGTACTTC	CASSLAIGSQETQYF
-	-	TRBV5-4	TRBJ2-5	TGTGCCAGCAGTATAAGGCAGGGGTCGCAAGAGACCCAGTACTTC	CASSIRQGSQETQYF
-	-	TRBV30	TRBJ2-3	TGTGCCTGGAGTGTAGGGTCAGGGACAGATACGCAGTATTTT	CAWSVGSGTDTQYF
-	-	TRBV4-2	TRBJ2-7	TGTGCCAGCAGCCCCAGGGCTGGGACCTACGAGCAGTACTTC	CASSPRAGTYEQYF
once	-	TRBV7-7	TRBJ2-1	TGTGCCAGCAGCTTATCCAGGACCGCCTACAATGAGCAGTTCTTC	CASSLSRTAYNEQFF
-	TRBD1	TRBV28	TRBJ1-2	TGTGCCAGCAATCCCGGGACAGGACCCTATGGCTACACCTTC	CASNPGTGPYGYTF
-	-	TRBV9	TRBJ1-1	TGTGCCAGCAACCTCTTAGAAGGGTACACTGAAGCTTTCTTT	CASNLLEGYTEAFF
-	TRBD1	TRBV2	TRBJ1-4	TGTGCCAGCAGTGACCCCCCTACAGGGGCCGGCGAAAAACTGTTTTTT	CASSDPPTGAGEKLFF
-	TRBD1	TRBV6-1	TRBJ1-5	TGTGCCAGCAGTGAAGTGCCGGGACAGAGCAATCAGCCCCAGCATTTT	CASSEVPGQSNQPQHF
few	-	TRBV18	TRBJ2-7	TGTGCCAGCTCACCATTGGGCCGGGGTACCTACGAGCAGTACTTC	CASSPLGRGTYEQYF
-	-	TRBV28	TRBJ1-4	TGTGCCAGCAGCCCTAGCGGGGCACATAATGAAAAACTGTTTTTT	CASSPSGAHNEKLFF
-	TRBD1	TRBV2	TRBJ2-2	TGTGCCAGCAGTCCCAGGACAGGGGGCCCCGGGGAGCTGTTTTTT	CASSPRTGGPGELFF
few	-	TRBV11-2	TRBJ1-5	TGTGCCAGCAGCTTAGATCTTGGTCTCAATCAGCCCCAGCATTTT	CASSLDLGLNQPQHF